The rows below give T cell receptor beta chains drawn from one sample of a study of technical replicates of blood from four donors. Here immunoSEQ multiplex PCR was the method, and the copy in TCRdb shows in-frame clones only, minus some. Of around 76,000 clones listed, over 80% are singletons. Sequenced input: T cells isolated from PBMCs. These TCRs come from a human donor in good health. Both conserved end residues are trimmed from each CDR3.

v_gene,CDR3aa
TRBV13,ASRSSGVNYEQY
TRBV5-8,ASSVPQANEKLF
TRBV28,ASSYPREGEEQY
TRBV11-3,ASSQGPDTGELF
TRBV11-3,ASSNPRTEAF
TRBV5-1,ASSPGDRDTQY
TRBV6-1,ASSEALTGGQETQY
TRBV11-3,ASSLALPSRETQY
TRBV6-1,ASSSRETDTQY
TRBV19,ASSGTQDKAF
TRBV2,ASSGTTFDQPQH
TRBV9,ASSDTRIGGRAGKWF
TRBV12-5,ASGLPFLTEAF
TRBV28,ASSLFSGRAVGTGELF
TRBV28,ASSLPSGLSDTQY
TRBV7-9,ASRPRPAGLSYEQY
TRBV29-1,SLLGLAGDNEQF
TRBV11-3,ASSFPDRGALAEAF
TRBV6-5,ASKEGQRDTEAF
TRBV5-1,ASSLGNRGSNEKLF
TRBV6-5,ASSYSSGYYGYT
TRBV4-1,ASSQDLQAGGGYT
TRBV10-1,ASSETRVREQF
TRBV10-3,AISEATSGDTGELF
TRBV30,AWERGGLGEETQY
TRBV7-6,ASTYTDSGANVLT
TRBV11-2,ASSLGRKTTSSYNEQF
TRBV15,ATSETGRDYEQY
TRBV6-5,ASSYGQGDYEQY
TRBV7-3,ASSLSLAAYNEQF
TRBV5-1,ASSLDGRGFNEQF
TRBV11-2,ASSYTPRGKNTEAF
TRBV4-1,ASSPHLVGTDTQY
TRBV9,ASSVGGQVHNSPLH
TRBV11-2,ASSSIGGSGSNQPQH